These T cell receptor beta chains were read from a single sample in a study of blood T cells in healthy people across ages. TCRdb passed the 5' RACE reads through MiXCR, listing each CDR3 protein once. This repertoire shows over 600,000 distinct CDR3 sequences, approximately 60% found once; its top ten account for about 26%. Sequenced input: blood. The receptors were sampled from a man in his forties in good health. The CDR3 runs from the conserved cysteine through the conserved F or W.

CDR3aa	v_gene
CATSDPGTSSYEQYF	TRBV24-1
CSVMDSPLTEAFF	TRBV29-1
CASSFGRAADTQYF	TRBV5-5
CAIGREDEGYTF	TRBV6-6
CASSAPTGSGVQYF	TRBV7-8
CAISGAGGSDTQYF	TRBV10-3
CASSLDVPYNEQFF	TRBV5-1
CASSLTATYGYTF	TRBV7-2
CASSNGRRVVGSYNEQFF	TRBV7-8
CASSEGLAEKNEQFF	TRBV7-9
CSVEEGPTEAFF	TRBV29-1
CSARDRGDPANTGELFF	TRBV20-1
CASRPGQGFNSPLHF	TRBV27
CASSVVPGSTDTQYF	TRBV9
CASSSRLQGDYGYTF	TRBV4-2
CASSLLVGERALTDTQYF	TRBV27
CSAGGLVGNEQYF	TRBV20-1
CAGAPGEETQYF	TRBV18
CASRFRQGQGYTF	TRBV6-5
CASSQGTGREWGQYF	TRBV5-1
CASSQAPTGAGSYNEQFF	TRBV4-1
CASTNARDRGFTQYF	TRBV9
CSARVSGGYNSPLHF	TRBV20-1
CASRSPGSQETQYF	TRBV2
CSARIPGHPLGEQYF	TRBV20-1
CASGRTDDEQFF	TRBV5-1
CASRLRMLSEQYF	TRBV28
CASSREGTVPGYGYTF	TRBV7-2
CASSRRSADTQYF	TRBV12-3/TRBV12-4
CASSIGTAPSYEQYF	TRBV9
CASLWGPQETQYF	TRBV7-2
CASSPPGAGHFNTDTQYF	TRBV7-8
CASSPASSGRTTYEQYF	TRBV5-1
CSASIGGPNTEAFF	TRBV20-1
CASSRDDRNEQFF	TRBV27
CASSFSDRGVGGYTF	TRBV12-3/TRBV12-4
CATFGTEGPVILYEQYF	TRBV10-3